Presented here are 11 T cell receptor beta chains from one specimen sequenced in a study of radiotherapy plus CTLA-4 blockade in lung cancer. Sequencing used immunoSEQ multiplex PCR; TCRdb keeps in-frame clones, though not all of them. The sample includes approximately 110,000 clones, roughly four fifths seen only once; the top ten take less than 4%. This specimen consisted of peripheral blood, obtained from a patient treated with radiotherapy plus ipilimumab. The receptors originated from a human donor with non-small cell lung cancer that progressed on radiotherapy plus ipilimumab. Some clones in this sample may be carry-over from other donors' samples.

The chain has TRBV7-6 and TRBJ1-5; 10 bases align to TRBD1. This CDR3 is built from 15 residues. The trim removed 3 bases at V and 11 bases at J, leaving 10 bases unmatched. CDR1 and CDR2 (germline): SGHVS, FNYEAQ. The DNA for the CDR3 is TGTGCCAGCAGCTTGGGACAGGGGAGCTTAGTAGCCCAGCATTTT. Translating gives CASSLGQGSLVAQHF.

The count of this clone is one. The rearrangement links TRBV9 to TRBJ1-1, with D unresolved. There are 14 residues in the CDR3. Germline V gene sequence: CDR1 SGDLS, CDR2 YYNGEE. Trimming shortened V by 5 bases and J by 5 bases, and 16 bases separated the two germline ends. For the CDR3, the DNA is TGTGCCAGCAGTCGTTCGAACAGAGTTACTGAAGCTTTCTTT. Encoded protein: CASSRSNRVTEAFF.

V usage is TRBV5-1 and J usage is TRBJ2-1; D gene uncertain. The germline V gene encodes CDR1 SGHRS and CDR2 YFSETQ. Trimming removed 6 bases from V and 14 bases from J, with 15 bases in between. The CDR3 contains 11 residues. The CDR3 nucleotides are TGCGCCAGCAAGACGGAGCGCCAAGAGTTCTTC. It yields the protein CASKTERQEFF.

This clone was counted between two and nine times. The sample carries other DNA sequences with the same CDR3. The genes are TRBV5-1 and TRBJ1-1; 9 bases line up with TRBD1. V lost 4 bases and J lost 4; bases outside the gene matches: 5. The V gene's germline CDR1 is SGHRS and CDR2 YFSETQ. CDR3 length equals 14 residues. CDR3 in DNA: TGCGCCAGCAGCCAGGGACAGGGTGGCACTGAAGCTTTCTTT. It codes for CASSQGQGGTEAFF.

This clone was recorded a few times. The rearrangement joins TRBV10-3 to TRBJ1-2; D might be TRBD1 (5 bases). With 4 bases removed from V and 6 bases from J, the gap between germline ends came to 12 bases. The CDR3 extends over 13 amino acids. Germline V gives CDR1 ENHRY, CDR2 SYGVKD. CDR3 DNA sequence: TGTGCCATCAGTGTGGAGGGAGGGGATGGCTACACCTTC. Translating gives CAISVEGGDGYTF.

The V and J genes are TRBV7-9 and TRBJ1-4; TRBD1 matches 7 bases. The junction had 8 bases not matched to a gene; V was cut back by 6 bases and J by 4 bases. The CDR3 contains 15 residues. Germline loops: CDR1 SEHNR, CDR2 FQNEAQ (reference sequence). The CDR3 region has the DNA TGTGCCAGCAGGGATCGACAGGGCCTTAATGAAAAACTGTTTTTT. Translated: CASRDRQGLNEKLFF.

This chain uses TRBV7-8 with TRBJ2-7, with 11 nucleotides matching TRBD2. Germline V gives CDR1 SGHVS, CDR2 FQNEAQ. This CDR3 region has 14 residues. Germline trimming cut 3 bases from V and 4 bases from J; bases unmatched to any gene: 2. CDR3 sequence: CASSLTSGKYEQYF. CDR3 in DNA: TGTGCCAGCAGCTTGACTAGCGGGAAGTACGAGCAGTACTTC.

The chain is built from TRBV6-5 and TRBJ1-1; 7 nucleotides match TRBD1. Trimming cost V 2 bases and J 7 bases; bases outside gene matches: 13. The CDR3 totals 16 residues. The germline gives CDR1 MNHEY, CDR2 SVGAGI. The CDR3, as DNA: TGTGCCAGCAGTTACCGGTGGATGATTGGGACAGATGAAGCTTTCTTT. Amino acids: CASSYRWMIGTDEAFF.

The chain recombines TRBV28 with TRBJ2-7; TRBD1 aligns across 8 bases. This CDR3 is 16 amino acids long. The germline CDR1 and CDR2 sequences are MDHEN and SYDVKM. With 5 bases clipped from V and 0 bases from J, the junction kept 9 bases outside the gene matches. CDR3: CASSNIPGQASYEQYF. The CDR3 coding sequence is TGTGCCAGCAGTAATATTCCGGGACAGGCCTCCTACGAGCAGTACTTC.

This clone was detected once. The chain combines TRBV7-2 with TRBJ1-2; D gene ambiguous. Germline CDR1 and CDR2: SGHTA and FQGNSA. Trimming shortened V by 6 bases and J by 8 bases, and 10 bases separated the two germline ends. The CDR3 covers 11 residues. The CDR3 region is CASSPGFGYTF. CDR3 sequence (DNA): TGTGCCAGCAGTCCGGGGTTCGGCTACACCTTC.

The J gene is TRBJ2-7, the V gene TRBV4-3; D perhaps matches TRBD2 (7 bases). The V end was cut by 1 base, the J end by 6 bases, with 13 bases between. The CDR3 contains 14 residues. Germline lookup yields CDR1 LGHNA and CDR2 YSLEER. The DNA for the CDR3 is TGCGCCAGCAGCCAAGGTAGGGGGGGCCGCGAGCAGTACTTC. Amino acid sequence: CASSQGRGGREQYF.